This TCR beta chain was captured by sequencing in a study of a mutant IDH1 vaccine in newly diagnosed glioma. On this clone itself: Its antigen is unidentified.

The time point is: week 11, during vaccination. With topical imiquimod, each dose of the vaccine consisted of 300 ug of mutant IDH1 20-mer peptide. The assay was immunoSEQ multiplex PCR, and TCRdb's table has in-frame clones only and misses some. The sample lists fewer than 75,000 clones, around 85% occurring once. Trimming took off 5 bases at V and 0 bases at J, with 15 bases between the two ends. CDR1 is SGHDT, CDR2 YYEEEE, per germline. The CDR3 is made up of 16 amino acids. The sequence derives from a woman between 50 and 59 years old with glioma. The V call is TRBV5-6, the J call TRBJ1-3; a weak D match, TRBD1 (6 bases). This specimen consisted of PBMCs, obtained from a glioma patient whose treatment included an IDH1 peptide vaccine. CDR3 bases: TGTGCCAGCAGTTTGACTCAGGGGAGCTCTGGAAACACCATATATTTT. Residues: CASSLTQGSSGNTIYF.